What follows are 4 T cell receptor beta chains derived from one specimen sequenced in a study of PD-1 blockade in mismatch repair-deficient tumors. Method: immunoSEQ multiplex PCR; TCRdb's copy keeps in-frame clones and lacks some. The sample records roughly 16,000 clones, roughly 84% being singletons. The sample in question was PBMCs, obtained 4 weeks after starting pembrolizumab. The receptors here all came from an adult with mismatch repair-deficient cancer.

V and J are TRBV15 and TRBJ1-1, with 10 bases aligning to TRBD1. Germline CDR1 LNHNV, CDR2 YYDKDF (reference sequence). The CDR3 contains 15 residues. Germline trimming cut 6 bases from V and 4 bases from J; bases unmatched to any gene: 8. The CDR3 is CATSLRDRGFTEAFF. CDR3 sequence (DNA): TGTGCCACCAGTCTCCGGGACAGGGGATTCACTGAAGCTTTCTTT.

The chain uses TRBV19 and TRBJ1-2; D call uncertain. Germline-derived CDR1 and CDR2 are LNHDA and SQIVND (reference sequence). V shed 4 bases and J shed 6 bases, with 18 bases lying between them. This CDR3 is built from 15 residues. CDR3 in DNA: TGTGCCAGTAGTACGATTTCGACACGGCTGGATGGCTACACCTTC. It codes for CASSTISTRLDGYTF.

The V call is TRBV7-3, the J call TRBJ2-2; a weak D match, TRBD1 (5 bases). The CDR3 totals 14 residues. Germline CDR1 and CDR2: SGHTA and FQGTGA. V lost 4 bases and J 4 bases, leaving 10 bases between the germline ends. CDR3 amino acids: CASSSGHPTGELFF. The CDR3 DNA reads as TGTGCCAGCAGCTCTGGACACCCCACCGGGGAGCTGTTTTTT.

This clone was counted a single time. This chain links TRBV6-1 with TRBJ1-5; no clear D gene. CDR3 length: 15 residues. Germline CDR1 and CDR2: MNHNS and SASEGT. Trimming removed 1 base from V and 3 bases from J, with 10 bases in between. CDR3 in amino acids: CASSEVDYPNQPQHF. In DNA form, the CDR3 reads TGTGCCAGCAGTGAAGTTGACTACCCCAATCAGCCCCAGCATTTT.